The 3 T cell receptor delta chains below come from one sample, sequenced in a study of gamma-delta chains in newborns, infants, children. TCRdb called clones anew from the reads with CATT. Seen here are about 1,200 delta-chain clones, around 2.8% observed once, and the top ten hold about a sixth. The sequencing sample was made of blood. All receptors derive from a child who was a newborn, infant or young child, either healthy, febrile or measles-vaccinated (not recorded which).

This clone came up a few times. This clone may be a read error of a much larger clone one base away. The genes are TRDV2 and TRDJ3; 8 nucleotides align to TRDD3. The V segment lost 5 bases and the J segment 0 bases; nucleotides outside the gene matches: 8. The length of the CDR3 is 18 residues. CDR1 is GEAIGNYY and CDR2 is EKD in the germline V gene. CDR3 nucleotide sequence: TGTGCCTGTGGCACGCTGGGGGACAGCTCCTGGGACACCCGACAGATGTTTTTC. Its protein product is CACGTLGDSSWDTRQMFF.

On this clone: This clone may be a read error of a much larger clone one base away. This chain links TRDV2 with TRDJ3; weak D call: TRDD3 (6 bases). Germline-derived CDR1 and CDR2 are GEAIGNYY and EKD. This CDR3 region has 19 residues. Trimming pared 0 bases from V and 0 bases from J, leaving 14 bases between. CDR3 region: CACDTVGGDFSWDTRQMFF. In DNA form, the CDR3 reads TGTGCCTGTGACACCGTAGGGGGGGACTTCTCCTGGGACACCCGACAGATGTTTTTC.

This clone is large. This sample also contains other DNA sequences that code for the same CDR3. The rearrangement uses TRDV2 and TRDJ1, with TRDD3 identical over 8 bases. CDR1 and CDR2 from the germline V gene are GEAIGNYY and EKD. This CDR3 is 13 amino acids long. The V and J ends lost 4 bases and 2 bases, in that order; junction bases with no gene match: 2. The CDR3 is CACEYWGTDKLIF. CDR3 DNA: TGTGCCTGTGAGTACTGGGGGACCGATAAACTCATCTTT.